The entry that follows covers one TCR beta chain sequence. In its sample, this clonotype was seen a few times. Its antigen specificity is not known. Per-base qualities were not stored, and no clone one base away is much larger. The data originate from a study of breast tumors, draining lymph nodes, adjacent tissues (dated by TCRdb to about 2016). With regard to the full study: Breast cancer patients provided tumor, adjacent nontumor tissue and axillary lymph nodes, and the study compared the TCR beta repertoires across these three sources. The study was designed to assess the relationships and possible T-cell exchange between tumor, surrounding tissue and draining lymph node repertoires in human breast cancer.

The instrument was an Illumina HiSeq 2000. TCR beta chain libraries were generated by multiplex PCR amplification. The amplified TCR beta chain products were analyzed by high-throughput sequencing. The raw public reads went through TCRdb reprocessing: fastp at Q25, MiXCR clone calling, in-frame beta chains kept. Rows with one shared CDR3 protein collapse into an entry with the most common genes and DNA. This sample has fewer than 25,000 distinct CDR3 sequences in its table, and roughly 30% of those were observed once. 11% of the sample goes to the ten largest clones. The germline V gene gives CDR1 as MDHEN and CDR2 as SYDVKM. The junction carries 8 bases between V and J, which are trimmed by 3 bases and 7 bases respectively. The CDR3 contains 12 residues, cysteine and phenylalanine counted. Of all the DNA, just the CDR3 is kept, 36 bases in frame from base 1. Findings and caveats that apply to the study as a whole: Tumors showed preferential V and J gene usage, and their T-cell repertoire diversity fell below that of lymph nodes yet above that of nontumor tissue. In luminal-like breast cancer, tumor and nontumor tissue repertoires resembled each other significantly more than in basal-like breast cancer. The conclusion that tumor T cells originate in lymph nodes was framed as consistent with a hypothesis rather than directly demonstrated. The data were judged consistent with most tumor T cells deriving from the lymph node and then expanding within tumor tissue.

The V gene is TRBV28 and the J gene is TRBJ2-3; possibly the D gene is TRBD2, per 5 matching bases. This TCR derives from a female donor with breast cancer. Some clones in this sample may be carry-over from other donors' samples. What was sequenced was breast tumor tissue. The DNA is TGTGCCAGCAGTTTTCGGGGAAATACGCAGTATTTT. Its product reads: CASSFRGNTQYF.